The sequence of this T cell receptor (beta chain) was determined in a study of human T cells and chemical hapten exposure. The table lists this clonotype with many counts. Individual cDNA molecules in this library carried unique molecular identifiers. Under the authors' procedure: Per-sample TCR counts ranged from roughly 20,000 to 750,000, median about 90,000. TCRdb called the RACE reads again in MiXCR, with one record for every CDR3 protein. None of the V and J calls come from the authors' own analysis; TCRdb made them. This table holds about 65,000 distinct CDR3 sequences, about 6% found once. Germline V gives CDR1 SNHLY, CDR2 FYNNEI. V was shortened by 2 bases and J by 2 bases, with 23 bases between the two germline ends. The CDR3 extends over 19 amino acids. The time point denotes: healthy volunteer bleed at 6 weeks. Total RNA extraction was carried out from unfractionated whole blood.

Input material: whole blood. This TCR was recovered from a female donor in good health. Some clones in this sample may be carry-over from other donors' samples. The chain combines TRBV2 with TRBJ2-3; D might be TRBD1 or TRBD2, each matching 5 bases. The CDR3 here is CASSEFWDLGTADTDTQYF. CDR3 in DNA: TGTGCCAGCAGTGAATTCTGGGACCTCGGGACCGCAGACACAGATACGCAGTATTTT.